The present T cell receptor beta chain was sequenced within a study of Tregs in tolerant kidney transplant recipients. Study-level information: Recipients received nonmyeloablative bone marrow transplants from related graft donors, with transient mixed chimerism. Overall study findings and caveats: Nucleotide sequences could not be compared across some patients' samples due to primer changes. Biological reproducibility was not directly addressed, but technical replication error appeared minimal.

For this clone: Antigen unknown. Sequencing ends 3 residues short of the CDR3 end; the germline J gene provides the rest.

Clones were sequenced by immunoSEQ multiplex PCR, and TCRdb holds only the in-frame ones, with some missing. The sample table includes roughly 50,000 clones. Germline V gene lookup returns CDR1 LNHDA and CDR2 SQIVND (reference sequence). V shed 0 bases, J shed 6 bases, and the junction held 3 bases outside the gene matches. CDR3 length: 14 residues. The clonotype comes from a human donor who received a combined kidney and bone marrow transplant. Source: CD4+ T cells from blood, taken before the transplant. The gene calls are TRBV19 and TRBJ2-3; TRBD1 matches at 7 bases. CDR3 sequence: CASSIENRGDTQYF. CDR3 bases read: TGTGCCAGTAGTATAGAGAACAGGGGTGATACG.